A single sample is the source of the 13 T cell receptor beta chains below, sequenced in a study of T-cell reconstitution after alpha-beta-depleted transplantation in children. Preparing the TCRbeta library involved the use of unique molecular identifiers. TCRdb passed the PCR reads through MiXCR, listing each CDR3 protein once. Here the sample spans fewer than 150,000 distinct CDR3 sequences, 20% to 25% being singletons. The sequences come from PBMCs, mostly from graft donor cells, collected 180 days after TCRalphabeta/CD19-depleted stem cell transplant. The receptors originated from a male patient aged 2-15 years who had a stem cell transplant for chronic granulomatous disease, so the T cells may come from the graft donor.

At least ten counts were recorded for this clonotype. The genes are TRBV19 and TRBJ1-1; D might be TRBD1 (6 bases). This CDR3 has 14 amino acids. CDR1 LNHDA and CDR2 SQIVND come from the germline V gene (reference sequence). Trimming stripped 6 bases from V and 0 bases from J, with 11 bases between. The CDR3 bases are TGTGCCAGTAGCCGGGAGGGGGTGAACACTGAAGCTTTCTTT. Amino acids: CASSREGVNTEAFF.

The V and J genes are TRBV20-1 and TRBJ2-1; D possibly corresponds to TRBD2 (6 bases). V shed 3 bases and J shed 5 bases, with 11 bases lying between them. Germline V gene lookup returns CDR1 DFQATT and CDR2 SNEGSKA (reference sequence). The CDR3 is 13 residues long. The CDR3 sequence is CSASKRRDNEQFF. The CDR3 nucleotides read TGCAGTGCTAGCAAGAGGAGGGACAATGAGCAGTTCTTC.

The chain uses TRBV11-2 and TRBJ2-5; D assignment may be TRBD1 or TRBD2 (5 bases each). Trimming took 5 bases from V and 5 from J, leaving 15 bases between them. This CDR3 has 14 amino acids. Germline CDR1 SGHAT, CDR2 FQNNGV. CDR3 protein: CASSRDGWGETQYF. In DNA form, the CDR3 reads TGTGCCAGCAGCCGGGACGGGTGGGGGGAGACCCAGTACTTC.

Points on this clonotype: A single base separates this from a much larger clone, so it may be a read error. V usage is TRBV29-1 and J usage is TRBJ2-5; D is perhaps TRBD2 (6 bases). Per the germline V gene, CDR1 is SQVTM and CDR2 is ANQGSEA. The CDR3 contains 14 residues. The CDR3 here is CSVRSLTRQATQYF. The CDR3 DNA follows: TGCAGCGTGCGGTCCCTGACTAGACAAGCGACCCAGTACTTC.

This clonotype was found many times. The chain combines TRBV21-1 with TRBJ2-7. TRBV21-1 is designated a pseudogene. The CDR3 spans 18 residues. This chain's CDR3 is CASSKGPLLEREFYEQYF. CDR3 bases: TGTGCCAGCAGCAAAGGGCCCCTTCTTGAGCGGGAGTTCTACGAGCAGTACTTC.

The rearrangement joins TRBV21-1 to TRBJ1-5; the table calls TRBD1, which could not be checked here. TRBV21-1 is annotated as a pseudogene. This CDR3 region has 16 residues. The CDR3 nucleotides read TGTGCCAGCAGCCGAACCCGGGACAGGGGCGATCAGCCCCAGCATTTT. It translates to CASSRTRDRGDQPQHF.

There are many counts of this clonotype. The chain is built from TRBV28 and TRBJ2-7; D might be TRBD2 (6 bases). Germline-derived CDR1 and CDR2 are MDHEN and SYDVKM. The CDR3 covers 15 residues. V lost 5 bases, J lost 6 bases, and 20 bases lay in between. The CDR3 protein is CASSPNGTPYGEQYF. The CDR3 DNA follows: TGTGCCAGCAGTCCGAACGGGACTCCTTACGGCGAGCAGTACTTC.

This chain connects TRBV7-9 to TRBJ2-3, with D uncertain. Per the germline V gene, CDR1 is SEHNR and CDR2 is FQNEAQ (reference sequence). Trimming stripped 4 bases from V and 5 bases from J, with 7 bases between. The CDR3 spans 12 residues. The CDR3: CASSSRLDTQYF. The CDR3, as DNA: TGTGCCAGCAGCTCAAGACTAGATACGCAGTATTTT.

This clonotype was counted ten times or more. This chain links TRBV29-1 with TRBJ1-1; D not certain. Trimming pared 8 bases from V and 0 bases from J, leaving 13 bases between. The length of the CDR3 is 13 residues. Looked up from germline, CDR1 is SQVTM and CDR2 is ANQGSEA. The CDR3 coding sequence is TGCAGCTTTTGGGGAGATATGAACACTGAAGCTTTCTTT. It yields the protein CSFWGDMNTEAFF.

This clonotype was counted many times. The CDR3, as DNA: TGTGCCACCAGCAGAGAGAGAACACATTATCAGCCCCAGCATTTT. Its protein product is CATSRERTHYQPQHF. This sequence joins TRBV15 and TRBJ1-5; D gene unclear. V lost 0 bases to trimming and J lost 5 bases, with 11 bases between them. Germline V gives CDR1 LNHNV, CDR2 YYDKDF (reference sequence). The CDR3 has 15 amino acids.

The chain recombines TRBV27 with TRBJ1-1, with a tentative D call TRBD1 (6 bases). The CDR3 runs to 15 residues. V gave up 6 bases and J gave up 3 bases, with 17 bases separating them. From germline, CDR1 is MNHEY and CDR2 SMNVEV (reference sequence). The CDR3 is CASRPRGKLYTEAFF. DNA for the CDR3: TGTGCCAGCAGGCCAAGGGGGAAACTCTACACTGAAGCTTTCTTT.

There are many counts of this clonotype. Here the CDR3 DNA reads TGTGCCAGCAGTTACCTCTTCCCAACGGAGACCCAGTACTTC. The encoded protein is CASSYLFPTETQYF. The chain is built from TRBV6-5 and TRBJ2-5; no clear D. Between the trimmed V and J ends, which lost 2 bases and 5 bases, there was a span of 12 bases. Germline lookup yields CDR1 MNHEY and CDR2 SVGAGI. The CDR3 is made up of 14 amino acids.

The chain combines TRBV24-1 with TRBJ2-2; D is ambiguous. Looked up from germline, CDR1 is KGHDR and CDR2 is SFDVKD. V was cut by 0 bases and J by 3 bases, with 7 bases left in between. The CDR3 sequence is 15 residues long. The chain's CDR3 is CATSDLRQDTGELFF. As DNA, the CDR3 is TGTGCCACCAGTGATTTGCGTCAGGACACCGGGGAGCTGTTTTTT.